This TCR beta chain was sequenced during a study of blood T cell repertoires in COVID-19 (dated by TCRdb to the early 2020s). Background on the whole study: Collaborator samples came from the United States, Italy and Spain and covered acute and convalescent phases of COVID-19. The material from the prospective study consisted of cDNA or gDNA derived from T cells, B-cell-depleted T cells, or PBMCs. The dataset comprised deeply sampled blood TCRbeta repertoires from subjects exposed to, actively infected with, or recovered from COVID-19. The repertoires were released in a freely available public database intended as a resource for research on the immune response to SARS-CoV-2. The samples were drawn from two sources: the first 160 participants of the ongoing ImmuneRACE study, and some 1,300 subjects contributed by 6 global collaborators. A de-identified subject ID, COVID-19 status, age in years and sex were almost always included in the sample metadata. Where HLA class I and class II types were available, the types were taken from metadata supplied by the sample provider, not from assay-based typing.

V lost 0 bases and J lost 7 bases, and the count of bases not matched to a germline gene is 7. Based on the germline V gene, the CDR1 and CDR2 sequences are SGDLS and YYNGEE. Including cysteine and phenylalanine, the CDR3 has 15 amino acids. Just the 45-base CDR3 DNA is kept, in frame starting at base 1. For this clone: This clone's antigen is unknown. There are no base qualities to consult, and no much larger clone falls within one base.

Each collaborating institution followed its own protocols to collect whole blood in K2EDTA tubes. For TCRbeta analysis, collaborator samples were shipped as frozen whole blood, as isolated PBMCs, or as DNA extracted from either sample type. TCRbeta CDR3 regions were amplified from genomic DNA using the immunoSEQ Assay, a bias-controlled multiplex PCR. Processing in the source paper ran as follows. The number of nucleated cells in each sample was estimated from the amplification of reference gene primers within the assay. Sequence reads were collapsed and filtered to measure the absolute abundance of every unique TCRbeta CDR3 rearrangement. For each sample, productive Simpson clonality was calculated by taking the square root of Simpson's diversity index across productive rearrangements. Not all clones reach the TCRdb copy of this immuneACCESS table, which keeps in-frame sequences only. Checked studies attribute under half of the gap to unresolved V genes and leave the rest unexplained. D and trimming were read from the DNA, whereas the V and J calls and clone size are those reported in that table. This sample comprises fewer than 500,000 clones, roughly 89% of them detected only once. The ten largest account for roughly 1.4% of the sample.

The full study reports these points: Clinical and demographic metadata were provided uncurated, with the amount varying by source and participant.

Material: peripheral blood. The origin of this receptor is a woman in her twenties or thirties with active or convalescent COVID-19. The rearrangement joined TRBV9 to TRBJ2-1; 7 central bases correspond to TRBD1. CDR3 region: CASSVVQGVGNEQFF. The DNA is as follows: TGTGCCAGCAGCGTAGTCCAGGGGGTTGGGAATGAGCAGTTCTTC.